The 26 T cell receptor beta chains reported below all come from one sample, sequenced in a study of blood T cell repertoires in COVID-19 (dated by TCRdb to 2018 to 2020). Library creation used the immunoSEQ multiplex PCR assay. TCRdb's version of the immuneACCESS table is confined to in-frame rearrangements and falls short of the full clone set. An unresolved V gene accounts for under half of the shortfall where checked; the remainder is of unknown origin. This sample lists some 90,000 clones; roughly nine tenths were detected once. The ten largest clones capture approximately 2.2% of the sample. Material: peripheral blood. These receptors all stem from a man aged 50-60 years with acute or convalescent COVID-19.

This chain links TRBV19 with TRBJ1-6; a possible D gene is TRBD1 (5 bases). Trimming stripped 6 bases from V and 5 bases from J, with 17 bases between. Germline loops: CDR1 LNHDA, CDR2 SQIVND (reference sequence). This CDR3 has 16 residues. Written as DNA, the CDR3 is TGTGCCAGTAGCGGGGGGGACTTCGTCAATAATTCACCCCTCCACTTT. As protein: CASSGGDFVNNSPLHF.

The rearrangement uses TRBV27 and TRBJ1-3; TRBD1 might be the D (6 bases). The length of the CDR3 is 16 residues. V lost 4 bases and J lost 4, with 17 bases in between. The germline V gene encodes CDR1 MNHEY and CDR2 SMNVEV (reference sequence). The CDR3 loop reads CASSSGHPAAGNTIYF. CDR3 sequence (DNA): TGTGCCAGCAGTTCGGGACACCCGGCGGCGGGAAACACCATATATTTT.

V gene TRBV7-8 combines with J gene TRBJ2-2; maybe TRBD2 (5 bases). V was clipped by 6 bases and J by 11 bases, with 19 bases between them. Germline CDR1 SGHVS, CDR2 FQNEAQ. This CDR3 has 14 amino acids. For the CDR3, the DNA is TGTGCCAGCAGTTGGGGAATTGACTATCCAGAGCTGTTTTTT. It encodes CASSWGIDYPELFF.

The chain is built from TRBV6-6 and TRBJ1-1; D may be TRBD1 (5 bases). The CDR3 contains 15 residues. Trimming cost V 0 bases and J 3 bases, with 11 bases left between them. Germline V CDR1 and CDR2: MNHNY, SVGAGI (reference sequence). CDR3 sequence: CASSYSGGDHTEAFF. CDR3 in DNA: TGTGCCAGCAGTTACTCTGGAGGGGACCACACTGAAGCTTTCTTT.

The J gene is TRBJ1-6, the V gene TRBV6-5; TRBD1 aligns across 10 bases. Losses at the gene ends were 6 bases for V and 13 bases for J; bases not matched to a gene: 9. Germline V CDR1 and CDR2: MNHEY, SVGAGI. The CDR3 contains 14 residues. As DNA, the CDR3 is TGTGCCAGCAGGGGGGGGACAGGGGTCATCCCCCTCCACTTT. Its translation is CASRGGTGVIPLHF.

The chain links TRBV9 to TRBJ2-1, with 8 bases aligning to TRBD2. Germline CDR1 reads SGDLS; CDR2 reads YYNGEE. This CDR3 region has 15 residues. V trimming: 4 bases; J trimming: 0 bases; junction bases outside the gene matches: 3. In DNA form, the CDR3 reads TGTGCCAGCAGCACTAGCGGAGTCTCCTACAATGAGCAGTTCTTC. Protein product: CASSTSGVSYNEQFF.

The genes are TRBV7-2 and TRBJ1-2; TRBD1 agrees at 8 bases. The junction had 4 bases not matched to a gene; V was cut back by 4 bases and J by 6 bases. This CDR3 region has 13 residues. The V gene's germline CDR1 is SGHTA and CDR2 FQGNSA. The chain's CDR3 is CASSSGQGHGYTF. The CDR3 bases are TGTGCCAGCAGCTCCGGACAGGGCCATGGCTACACCTTC.

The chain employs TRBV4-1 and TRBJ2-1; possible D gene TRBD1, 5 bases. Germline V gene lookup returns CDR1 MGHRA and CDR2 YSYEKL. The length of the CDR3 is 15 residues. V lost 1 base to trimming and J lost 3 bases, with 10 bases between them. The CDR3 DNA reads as TGCGCCAGCAGCCAAGTACAAGGGGACTACAATGAGCAGTTCTTC. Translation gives CASSQVQGDYNEQFF.

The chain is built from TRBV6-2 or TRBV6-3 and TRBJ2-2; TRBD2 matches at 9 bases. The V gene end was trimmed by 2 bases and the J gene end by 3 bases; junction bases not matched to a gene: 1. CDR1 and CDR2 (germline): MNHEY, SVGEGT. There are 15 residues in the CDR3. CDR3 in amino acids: CASSYVAGDTGELFF. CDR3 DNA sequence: TGTGCCAGCAGTTACGTAGCGGGGGACACCGGGGAGCTGTTTTTT.

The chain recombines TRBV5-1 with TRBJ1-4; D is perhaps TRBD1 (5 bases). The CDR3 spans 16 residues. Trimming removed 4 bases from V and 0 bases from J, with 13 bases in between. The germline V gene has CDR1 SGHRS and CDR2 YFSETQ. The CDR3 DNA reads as TGCGCCAGCAGCCTAGGACACGCCGCAACTAATGAAAAACTGTTTTTT. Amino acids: CASSLGHAATNEKLFF.

Written as DNA, the CDR3 is TGTGCCACCCGACAGGGGGCGAGTCAGCCCCAGCATTTT. Translation gives CATRQGASQPQHF. J is TRBJ1-5 and V is TRBV12-3 or TRBV12-4; TRBD1 matches at 10 bases. The V gene end was trimmed by 10 bases and the J gene end by 6 bases; junction bases not matched to a gene: 6. This CDR3 has 13 residues.

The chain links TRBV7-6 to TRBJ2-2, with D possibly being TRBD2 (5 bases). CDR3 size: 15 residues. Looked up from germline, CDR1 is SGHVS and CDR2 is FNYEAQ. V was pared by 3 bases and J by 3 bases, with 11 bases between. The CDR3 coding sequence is TGTGCCAGCAGCTTGGGCGGGTCCTACACCGGGGAGCTGTTTTTT. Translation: CASSLGGSYTGELFF. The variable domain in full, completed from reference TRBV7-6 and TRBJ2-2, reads GAGVSQSPRYKVTKRGQDVALRCDPISGHVSLYWYRQALGQGPEFLTYFNYEAQQDKSGLPNDRFSAERPEGSISTLTIQRTEQRDSAMYRCASSLGGSYTGELFFGEGSRLTVL.

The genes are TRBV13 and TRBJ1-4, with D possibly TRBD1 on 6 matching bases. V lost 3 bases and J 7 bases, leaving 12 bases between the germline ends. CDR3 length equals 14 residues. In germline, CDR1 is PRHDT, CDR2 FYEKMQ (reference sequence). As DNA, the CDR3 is TGTGCCAGCAGCTTTAGGGGGAGCGGTGAAAAACTGTTTTTT. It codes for CASSFRGSGEKLFF.

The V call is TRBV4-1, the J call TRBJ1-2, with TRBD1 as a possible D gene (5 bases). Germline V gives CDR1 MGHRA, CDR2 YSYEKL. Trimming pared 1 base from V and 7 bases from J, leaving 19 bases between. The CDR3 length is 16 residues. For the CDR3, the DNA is TGCGCCAGCAGCCAAGGGGAAGGGGCCCAGTACGGTGGCTACACCTTC. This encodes CASSQGEGAQYGGYTF.

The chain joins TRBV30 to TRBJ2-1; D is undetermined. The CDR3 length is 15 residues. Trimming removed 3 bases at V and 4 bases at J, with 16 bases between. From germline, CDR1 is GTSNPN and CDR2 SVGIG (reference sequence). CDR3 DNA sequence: TGTGCCTGGAGGCTTCGTCAAGCTAAATACAATGAGCAGTTCTTC. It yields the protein CAWRLRQAKYNEQFF. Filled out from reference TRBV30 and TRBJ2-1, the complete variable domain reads SQTIHQWPATLVQPVGSPLSLECTVEGTSNPNLYWYRQAAGRGLQLLFYSVGIGQISSEVPQNLSASRPQDRQFILSSKKLLLSDSGFYLCAWRLRQAKYNEQFFGPGTRLTVL.

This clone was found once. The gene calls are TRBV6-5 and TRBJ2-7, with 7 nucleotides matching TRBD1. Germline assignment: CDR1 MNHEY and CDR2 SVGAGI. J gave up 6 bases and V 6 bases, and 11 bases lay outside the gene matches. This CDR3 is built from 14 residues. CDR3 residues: CASSANLQGREQYV. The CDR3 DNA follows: TGTGCCAGCAGCGCGAATTTACAGGGGCGCGAGCAGTACGTC.

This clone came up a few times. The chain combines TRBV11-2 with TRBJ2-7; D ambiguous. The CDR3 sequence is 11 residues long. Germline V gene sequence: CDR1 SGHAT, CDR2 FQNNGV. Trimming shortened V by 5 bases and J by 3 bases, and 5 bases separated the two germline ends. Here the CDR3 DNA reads TGTGCCAGCAGCACGGGCTACGAGCAGTACTTC. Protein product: CASSTGYEQYF.

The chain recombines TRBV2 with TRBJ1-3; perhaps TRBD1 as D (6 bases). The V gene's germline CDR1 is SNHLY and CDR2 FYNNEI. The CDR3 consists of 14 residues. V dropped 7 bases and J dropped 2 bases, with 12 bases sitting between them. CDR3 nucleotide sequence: TGTGCCAGCACCAAACAGGGTGCTGGAAACACCATATATTTT. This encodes CASTKQGAGNTIYF.

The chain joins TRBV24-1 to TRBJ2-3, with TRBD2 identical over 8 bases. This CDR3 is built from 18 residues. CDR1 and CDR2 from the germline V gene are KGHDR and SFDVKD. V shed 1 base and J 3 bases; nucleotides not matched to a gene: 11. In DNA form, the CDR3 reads TGTGCCACCAGTGATTTCCGAAATGGCGGGAGGAGGACAGATACGCAGTATTTT. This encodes CATSDFRNGGRRTDTQYF.

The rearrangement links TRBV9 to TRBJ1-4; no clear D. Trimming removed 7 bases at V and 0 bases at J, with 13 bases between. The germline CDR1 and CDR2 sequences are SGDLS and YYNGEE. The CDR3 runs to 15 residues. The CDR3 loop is CASSRAGTTNEKLFF. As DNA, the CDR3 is TGTGCCAGCTCCCGGGCGGGTACAACTAATGAAAAACTGTTTTTT.

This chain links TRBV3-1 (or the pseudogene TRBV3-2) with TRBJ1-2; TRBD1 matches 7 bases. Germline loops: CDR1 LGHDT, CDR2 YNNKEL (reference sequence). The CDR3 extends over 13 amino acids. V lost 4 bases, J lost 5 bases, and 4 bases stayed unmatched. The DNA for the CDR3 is TGTGCCAGCAGCCGGGGACAGCTGTATGGCTACACCTTC. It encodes CASSRGQLYGYTF.

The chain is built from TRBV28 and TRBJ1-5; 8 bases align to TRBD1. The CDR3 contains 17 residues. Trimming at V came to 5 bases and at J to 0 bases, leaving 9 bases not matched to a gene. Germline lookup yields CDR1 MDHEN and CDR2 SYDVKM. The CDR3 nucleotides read TGTGCCAGCAGTACCCAGGGGGCGAGGTATAGCAATCAGCCCCAGCATTTT. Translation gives CASSTQGARYSNQPQHF. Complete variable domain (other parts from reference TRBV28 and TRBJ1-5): DVKVTQSSRYLVKRTGEKVFLECVQDMDHENMFWYRQDPGLGLRLIYFSYDVKMKEKGDIPEGYSVSREKKERFSLILESASTNQTSMYLCASSTQGARYSNQPQHFGDGTRLSIL.

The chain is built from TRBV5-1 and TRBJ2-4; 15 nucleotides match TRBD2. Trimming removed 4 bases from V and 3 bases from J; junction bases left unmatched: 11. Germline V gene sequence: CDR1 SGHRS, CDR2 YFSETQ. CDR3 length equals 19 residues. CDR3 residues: CASSPGLAGGPEIKNIQYF. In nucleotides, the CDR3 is TGCGCCAGCAGCCCAGGACTAGCGGGGGGGCCTGAGATCAAAAACATTCAGTACTTC. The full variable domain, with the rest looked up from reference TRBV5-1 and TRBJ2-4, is KAGVTQTPRYLIKTRGQQVTLSCSPISGHRSVSWYQQTPGQGLQFLFEYFSETQRNKGNFPGRFSGRQFSNSRSEMNVSTLELGDSALYLCASSPGLAGGPEIKNIQYFGAGTRLSVL.

The CDR3, as DNA: TGTGCCAGCAGCCTTAGATGGGACAGATGGCATCAGCCCCAGCATTTT. This encodes CASSLRWDRWHQPQHF. This chain connects TRBV28 to TRBJ1-5; TRBD1 matches at 7 bases. V lost 6 bases and J lost 5; bases outside the gene matches: 13. The CDR3 is made up of 16 amino acids. From germline, CDR1 is MDHEN and CDR2 SYDVKM.

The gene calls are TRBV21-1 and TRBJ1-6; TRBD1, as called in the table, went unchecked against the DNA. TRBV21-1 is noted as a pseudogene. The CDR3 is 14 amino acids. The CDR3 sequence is CASIQGKYNSPLHF. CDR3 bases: TGTGCCAGCATCCAGGGGAAATATAATTCACCCCTCCACTTT.

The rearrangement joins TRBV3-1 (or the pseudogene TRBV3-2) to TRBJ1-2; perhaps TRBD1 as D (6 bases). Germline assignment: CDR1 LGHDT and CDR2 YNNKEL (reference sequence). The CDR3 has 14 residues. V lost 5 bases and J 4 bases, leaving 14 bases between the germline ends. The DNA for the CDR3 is TGTGCCAGCAGCAAGGGGGGGCGCGGCTATGGCTACACCTTC. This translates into CASSKGGRGYGYTF.